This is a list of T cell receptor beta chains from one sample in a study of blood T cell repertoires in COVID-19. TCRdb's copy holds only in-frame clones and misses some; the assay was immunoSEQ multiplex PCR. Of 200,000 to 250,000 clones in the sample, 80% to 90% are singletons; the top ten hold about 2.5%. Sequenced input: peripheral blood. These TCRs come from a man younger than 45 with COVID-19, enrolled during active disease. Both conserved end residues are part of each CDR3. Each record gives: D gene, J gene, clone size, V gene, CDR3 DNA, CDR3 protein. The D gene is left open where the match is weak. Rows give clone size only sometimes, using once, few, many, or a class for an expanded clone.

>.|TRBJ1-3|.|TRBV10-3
TGTGCCGCCCGGCTGGACAGCTCTGGAAACACCATATATTTT
CAARLDSSGNTIYF
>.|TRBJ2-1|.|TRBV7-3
TGTGCCAGCAGCCCCGCGACTGTCGAGAATGAGCAGTTCTTC
CASSPATVENEQFF
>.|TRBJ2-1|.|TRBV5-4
TGTGCCAGCAGCTTTCGGAGAAATGAGCAGTTCTTC
CASSFRRNEQFF
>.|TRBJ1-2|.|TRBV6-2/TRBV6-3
TGTGCCAGCAGTTACGGGCAGGGTTGGGCCCACTACTATGGCTACACCTTC
CASSYGQGWAHYYGYTF
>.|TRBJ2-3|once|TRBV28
TGTGCCAGCAGTCTCTCCGGGGCAGGGGGCACAGATACGCAGTATTTT
CASSLSGAGGTDTQYF
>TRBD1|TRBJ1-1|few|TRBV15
TGTGCCACCAGCAGAGATTTTAGTGGCGGGACAGGGGGCGCGCCGGCTGAAGCTTTCTTT
CATSRDFSGGTGGAPAEAFF
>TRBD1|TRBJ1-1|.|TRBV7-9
TGTGCCAGCAGCCCATACGGGACAGAGAGAAACACTGAAGCTTTCTTT
CASSPYGTERNTEAFF
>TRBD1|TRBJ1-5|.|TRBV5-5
TGTGCCAGCAGCTTGGGTCAGGGGGCAAGCAATCAGCCCCAGCATTTT
CASSLGQGASNQPQHF
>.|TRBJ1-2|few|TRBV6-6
TGTGCCAGCAGTTACTCGAGGGACTCGAGCGGCTACACCTTC
CASSYSRDSSGYTF
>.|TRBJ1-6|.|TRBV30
TGTGCCTGGAGTGTCTGGGCGAGCTCCTATAATTCACCCCTCCACTTT
CAWSVWASSYNSPLHF
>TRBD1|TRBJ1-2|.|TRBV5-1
TGCGCCAGCAGCCCCGGACAGGGGGCGTATGGCTACACCTTC
CASSPGQGAYGYTF
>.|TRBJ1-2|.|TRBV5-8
TGTGCCAGCAGCTTGGTCCTAAACTATGGCTACACCTTC
CASSLVLNYGYTF
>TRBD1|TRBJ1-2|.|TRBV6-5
TGTGCCAGCACTCTTTGGGGACAGGGTCTAGATGGCTACACCTTC
CASTLWGQGLDGYTF
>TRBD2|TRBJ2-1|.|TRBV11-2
TGTGCCAGCAGCTTACTAGCGGGGCCCTATGAGCAGTTCTTC
CASSLLAGPYEQFF
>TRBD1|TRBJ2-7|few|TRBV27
TGTGCCAGCAGTTTATATGCTGAGGGGGCCGGATCCTACGAGCAGTACTTC
CASSLYAEGAGSYEQYF